This entry lists 30 T cell receptor beta chains sequenced from one sample in a study of tumor-infiltrating lymphocytes in primary liver carcinoma. Starting from around 500 ng of total RNA, TCR beta cDNA was produced with a primer in the constant region. Library construction for TCR beta comprised three nested multiplex PCR rounds performed with slightly modified ARM-PCR. Rounds one and two of PCR, each of roughly 11 cycles, were primed with TRBV1-TRBV30 forward primers and a C-beta reverse primer. TCRdb called the multiplex PCR reads again in MiXCR, with one record for every CDR3 protein. The data hold hundreds of thousands of distinct CDR3 sequences, with about three fifths observed a single time. Germline DNA was also extracted, and blood RNA derived from unsorted whole blood. The sequenced material came from peripheral blood. The receptor set was obtained from a woman in her twenties or thirties with primary liver carcinoma and hepatitis B virus infection.

The genes are TRBV12-3 or TRBV12-4 and TRBJ2-5; maybe TRBD2 (6 bases). The J call may be faulty, since TRBJ2-3 better matches the DNA end. CDR3 size: 12 residues. CDR3 region: CASSLRGGTQYF. In DNA form, the CDR3 reads TGTGCCAGCAGTCTACGGGGAGGTACGCAGTATTTT.

A single count supports this clonotype. The conserved closing phenylalanine or tryptophan is absent in this CDR3, likely reflecting a read error. The DNA is left out, because the CDR3 cannot be placed on it with certainty; the CDR3 is given as TCRdb lists it. V gene TRBV12-3 or TRBV12-4 combines with J gene TRBJ2-5; the table's D call of TRBD1 was not tested on the DNA. The CDR3 numbers 17 amino acids, ends counted. CDR3 amino acids: CASSLGMGGSAGETQHL.

This clonotype was seen only a few times. The J gene is TRBJ2-5, the V gene TRBV4-1, with D perhaps TRBD2 (6 bases). The germline V gene has CDR1 MGHRA and CDR2 YSYEKL. V was trimmed by 3 bases and J by 2 bases, leaving 22 bases between them. The CDR3 covers 18 residues. CDR3 nucleotide sequence: TGCGCCAGCAGCCAGGCTACCTCTAGCGTGGGGAGACAAGAGACCCAGTACTTC. It specifies CASSQATSSVGRQETQYF.

For this clonotype: The germline gene is not matched at one end of the junction; a read error may be the cause. This chain links TRBV11-2 with TRBJ2-3, with 7 bases aligning to TRBD2. This CDR3 contains 15 residues. Germline V lookup: CDR1 SGHAT, CDR2 FQNNGV. CDR3 bases: TGTGCCAGCGGCTTAGGCGGGAGAATCAGAGATACGCAGTATTTT. As protein: CASGLGGRIRDTQYF.

Of note for this clonotype: With a much larger clone just one base away, this may be a read error. V is TRBV29-1 and J is TRBJ2-3, with D perhaps given as TRBD1 or TRBD2 (5 bases each). The CDR3 sequence is 18 residues long. Germline loops: CDR1 SQVTM, CDR2 ANQGSEA. CDR3 nucleotide sequence: TGCAGCCTTGATGGGTTAGGTTGGGGGACGCCTAGCACAGATACGCAGTATTTT. Its translation is CSLDGLGWGTPSTDTQYF.

CDR3: CASSLSRAAYEQYF. The CDR3 DNA reads as TGTGCCAGCAGTTTAAGTCGGGCCGCCTACGAGCAGTACTTC. The rearrangement joins TRBV28 to TRBJ2-7; D unclear. CDR1 and CDR2 from the germline V gene are MDHEN and SYDVKM. The CDR3 is 14 amino acids. V lost 2 bases, J lost 2 bases, and 10 bases lay in between.

The gene calls are TRBV30 and TRBJ1-5; D call uncertain. Germline lookup yields CDR1 GTSNPN and CDR2 SVGIG (reference sequence). The CDR3 consists of 14 residues. The V end was cut by 1 base, the J end by 2 bases, with 9 bases between. CDR3 residues: CAWSAGNGNQPQHF. For the CDR3, the DNA is TGTGCCTGGAGTGCGGGGAACGGCAATCAGCCCCAGCATTTT.

Concerning this clonotype: The junction differs from germline at one of its ends, possibly a read error. This chain uses TRBV6-1 with TRBJ1-2; perhaps TRBD1 as D (6 bases). The length of the CDR3 is 16 residues. Germline values: CDR1 MNHNS, CDR2 SASEGT. DNA of the CDR3: TGTGTCAGCAGTGAAGGGGGACAACTGCCAAACTATGGCTACACCTTC. Encoded protein: CVSSEGGQLPNYGYTF.

This chain uses TRBV5-5 with TRBJ2-3; 13 nucleotides align to TRBD2. V was pared by 0 bases and J by 8 bases, with 9 bases of the junction left unmatched. Germline CDR1 SGHKS, CDR2 YYEKEE (reference sequence). This CDR3 has 17 residues. CDR3 residues: CASSLGTSGSRYGTQYF. In DNA, the CDR3 is TGTGCCAGCAGCTTGGGGACTAGCGGGAGTCGGTATGGTACGCAGTATTTT.

This clonotype showed up just once. The chain combines TRBV28 with TRBJ2-7; 11 positions agree with TRBD2. This CDR3 has 14 residues. The germline CDR1 and CDR2 sequences are MDHEN and SYDVKM. Losses at the gene ends were 3 bases for V and 8 bases for J; bases not matched to a gene: 6. CDR3 residues: CASSFQLAGDKQYF. CDR3 sequence (DNA): TGTGCCAGCAGTTTTCAACTAGCGGGAGACAAGCAGTACTTC.

This clonotype was seen only a few times. This chain joins TRBV12-3 or TRBV12-4 and TRBJ2-2; a possible D gene is TRBD1 (6 bases). CDR3 length equals 13 residues. Between the trimmed V and J ends, which lost 5 bases and 4 bases, there was a span of 8 bases. The CDR3 DNA sequence: TGTGCCAGCAGTACAGGGACCACCGGGGAGCTGTTTTTT. Protein sequence: CASSTGTTGELFF.

In the case of this clonotype: A much larger clonotype is one base distant, so this may be a read error. This rearrangement joins TRBV10-3 to TRBJ2-7; D is unclear. V gave up 3 bases and J gave up 6 bases, with 6 bases separating them. The CDR3 covers 11 residues. Germline loops: CDR1 ENHRY, CDR2 SYGVKD. Here the CDR3 DNA reads TGTGCCATCAGTGATGATGGCGAGCAGTACTTC. Its protein is CAISDDGEQYF.

The rearrangement joins TRBV29-1 to TRBJ2-1; TRBD2 aligns across 9 bases. This CDR3 comprises 16 residues. V trimming: 1 base; J trimming: 7 bases; junction bases outside the gene matches: 11. Germline V lookup: CDR1 SQVTM, CDR2 ANQGSEA. The CDR3 region is CSVEGFLGTSQNEQFF. The CDR3 nucleotides read TGCAGCGTTGAAGGGTTCCTAGGGACTAGCCAGAATGAGCAGTTCTTC.

CDR3 nucleotides: TGTGCCAGCAGTTTTGGCGGCACACAAGGGGATGAGCAGTACTTC. Protein product: CASSFGGTQGDEQYF. V and J are TRBV28 and TRBJ2-7; TRBD1 is a possible D gene (5 bases). This CDR3 region has 15 residues. Trimming stripped 3 bases from V and 7 bases from J, with 19 bases between. CDR1 and CDR2 (germline): MDHEN, SYDVKM.

The V and J genes are TRBV5-1 and TRBJ2-2; D is unresolved. Germline V CDR1 and CDR2: SGHRS, YFSETQ. Trimming removed 4 bases from V and 0 bases from J, with 13 bases in between. The CDR3 spans 16 residues. This CDR3 is CASSRRTHSNTGELFF. The CDR3 nucleotides read TGCGCCAGCAGCCGAAGGACCCATTCGAACACCGGGGAGCTGTTTTTT.

As to this clonotype: A read error may account for a junction end that differs from germline. The chain recombines TRBV6-5 with TRBJ2-7, with a tentative D call TRBD2 (5 bases). Per germline, CDR1 MNHEY and CDR2 SVGAGI. This CDR3 has 14 amino acids. CDR3 in DNA: TGTGCCAGTAGTTACTCGCGGGTCGTGGACGGGCAGTACTTC. Amino acid sequence: CASSYSRVVDGQYF.

As regards this clonotype: This clone may be a read error of a much larger clone one base away. The rearrangement uses TRBV6-1 and TRBJ2-2; D may match TRBD1 or TRBD2 (6 bases each). The CDR3 is 16 residues long. Trimming removed 11 bases at V and 7 bases at J, with 26 bases between. Per the germline V gene, CDR1 is MNHNS and CDR2 is SASEGT. The CDR3 DNA reads as TGTGCCGCCCCAAGGGGGGCTCTCTTTGGCATCGGGGAGCTGTTTTTT. Amino acid sequence: CAAPRGALFGIGELFF.

The rearrangement joins TRBV11-2 to TRBJ1-1, with unresolved D. This CDR3 is 15 amino acids long. Trimming pared 3 bases from V and 2 bases from J, leaving 13 bases between. Germline CDR1 and CDR2: SGHAT and FQNNGV. The CDR3, as DNA: TGTGCCAGCAGCTTCGGGATATGGCCTAACACTGAAGCTTTCTTT. Amino acid sequence: CASSFGIWPNTEAFF.

This clonotype was recorded only once. The junction shows a germline mismatch at one end, possibly a read error. The chain's CDR3 is CVTKEGSHNSPLHF. Written as DNA, the CDR3 is TGTGTCACCAAGGAGGGCTCCCATAATTCACCCCTCCACTTT. This chain links TRBV6-6 with TRBJ1-6; D is undetermined. This CDR3 comprises 14 residues. The germline V gene encodes CDR1 MNHNY and CDR2 SVGAGI (reference sequence).

Regarding this clonotype: Likely a read error: the CDR3 ends without its conserved phenylalanine or tryptophan. The chain links TRBV11-1 to TRBJ2-7; 7 bases agree with TRBD2. Germline values: CDR1 SGHAT, CDR2 FQDESV (reference sequence). This CDR3 contains 14 residues. CDR3 coding DNA: TGTGCCGGCAGCTTAAGCGGGAACCGACGCGAGCAGTACCTC. This encodes CAGSLSGNRREQYL.

This clonotype was detected only once. This chain connects TRBV6-6 to TRBJ2-3; a weak D match, TRBD2 (6 bases). V was pared by 6 bases and J by 14 bases, with 18 bases between. Per the germline V gene, CDR1 is MNHNY and CDR2 is SVGAGI (reference sequence). The CDR3 contains 12 residues. The CDR3 DNA sequence: TGTGCCAGCAGCCGTACTAGCTGGCGGCTGTATTTT. Its translation is CASSRTSWRLYF.

This clonotype was counted a few times. The chain couples TRBV29-1 to TRBJ2-7; 8 bases map to TRBD1. CDR3 size: 12 residues. V was pared by 6 bases and J by 5 bases, with 6 bases of the junction left unmatched. Germline lookup yields CDR1 SQVTM and CDR2 ANQGSEA. This CDR3 is CSVGQGRDEQYF. The CDR3 bases are TGCAGCGTCGGACAGGGCCGAGACGAGCAGTACTTC.

About this clonotype itself: A junction end diverges from the germline sequence, so it may reflect a read error. J is TRBJ2-4 and V is TRBV12-3 or TRBV12-4, with 7 positions matching TRBD2. CDR3 length equals 15 residues. The chain's CDR3 is CASGDSREGKDIQYF. CDR3 in DNA: TGTGCCAGCGGTGACTCTAGGGAGGGCAAAGACATTCAGTACTTC.

Note on this clonotype: One end of the junction fails to match germline, which may point to a read error. The rearrangement joins TRBV11-1 to TRBJ2-7; weak D call: TRBD2 (6 bases). Germline V gives CDR1 SGHAT, CDR2 FQDESV (reference sequence). There are 16 residues in the CDR3. The CDR3: CACSIAAGGLSGEQYF. Written as DNA, the CDR3 is TGTGCCTGCAGTATAGCGGCGGGTGGCCTTTCGGGCGAGCAGTACTTC.

To note about this clonotype: At one end, the junction sequence differs from germline, possibly due to a read error. V gene TRBV13 combines with J gene TRBJ2-7; D may be TRBD2 (7 bases). CDR3 length: 14 residues. CDR1 and CDR2 (germline): PRHDT, FYEKMQ (reference sequence). The CDR3 nucleotides read TGTGTCAGCAGCTTGATCAGCGGGACACGCGAGCAGTACTTC. It translates to CVSSLISGTREQYF.

The rearrangement links TRBV11-2 to TRBJ2-1, with TRBD1 identical over 7 bases. The CDR3 runs to 16 residues. Per the germline V gene, CDR1 is SGHAT and CDR2 is FQNNGV. The V segment lost 0 bases and the J segment 4 bases; nucleotides outside the gene matches: 6. The CDR3 region is CASSLERTGAYNEQFF. The CDR3 bases are TGTGCCAGCAGCTTAGAGAGAACAGGGGCATACAATGAGCAGTTCTTC.

A word on this clonotype: Possible read error: a much larger clone is one base away. This sequence joins TRBV11-3 and TRBJ2-1; a weak D match, TRBD1 (6 bases). Trimming took off 6 bases at V and 1 base at J, with 19 bases between the two ends. Germline V gene lookup returns CDR1 SGHNT and CDR2 YENEEA. This CDR3 has 17 residues. CDR3 protein: CASSDIEDSPSYNEQFF. CDR3 coding DNA: TGTGCCAGCAGTGACATAGAGGACAGCCCTTCCTACAATGAGCAGTTCTTC.

A note on this clonotype: An end of the junction differs from the germline gene, which may be a read error. This chain joins TRBV5-1 and TRBJ2-1, with TRBD2 identical over 7 bases. This CDR3 region has 13 residues. Per the germline V gene, CDR1 is SGHRS and CDR2 is YFSETQ. CDR3 sequence (DNA): TGCGCTAGCAGTAGTCCCCCGGGGGGTGAGCAGTTCTTC. It encodes CASSSPPGGEQFF.

Points on this clonotype: An end of the junction differs from the germline gene, which may be a read error. V gene TRBV5-1 combines with J gene TRBJ1-6; 7 nucleotides align to TRBD1. The CDR3 is 16 residues long. CDR1 and CDR2 from the germline V gene are SGHRS and YFSETQ. The CDR3 sequence is CASSLAPQGNNSPLHF. The CDR3 coding sequence is TGTGCCAGCAGCTTGGCTCCACAGGGGAATAATTCACCCCTCCACTTT.

This clonotype showed up many times. The genes are TRBV10-3 and TRBJ1-2; perhaps TRBD1 as D (5 bases). CDR1 is ENHRY and CDR2 is SYGVKD in the germline V gene. V was cut by 0 bases and J by 6 bases, with 8 bases left in between. The CDR3 consists of 13 residues. The CDR3 region is CAISESVGDGYTF. CDR3 DNA: TGTGCCATCAGTGAGTCAGTGGGGGATGGCTACACCTTC.